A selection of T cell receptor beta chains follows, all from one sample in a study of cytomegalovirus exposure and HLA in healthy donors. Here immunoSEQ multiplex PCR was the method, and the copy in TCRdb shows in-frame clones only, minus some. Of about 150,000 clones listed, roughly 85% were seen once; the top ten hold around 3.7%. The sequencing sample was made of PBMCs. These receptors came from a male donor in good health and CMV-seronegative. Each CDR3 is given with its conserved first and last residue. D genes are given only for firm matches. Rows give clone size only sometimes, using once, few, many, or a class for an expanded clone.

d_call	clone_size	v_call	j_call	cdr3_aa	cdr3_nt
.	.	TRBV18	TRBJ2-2	CASSPSVNTGELFF	TGTGCCAGCTCACCAAGCGTTAACACCGGGGAGCTGTTTTTT
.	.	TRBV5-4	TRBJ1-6	CASSFHSLLDNSPLHF	TGTGCCAGCAGCTTCCACAGCCTACTTGATAATTCACCCCTCCACTTT
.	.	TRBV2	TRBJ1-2	CASSGLGAGYGYTF	TGTGCCAGCAGTGGTCTGGGGGCGGGCTATGGCTACACCTTC
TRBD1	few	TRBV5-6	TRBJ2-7	CASSLSTGVLSYEQYF	TGTGCCAGCAGCCTTTCTACAGGGGTCCTCTCCTACGAGCAGTACTTC
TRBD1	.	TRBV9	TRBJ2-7	CASSPEGTGGDEQYF	TGTGCCAGCAGTCCGGAAGGGACAGGGGGGGACGAGCAGTACTTC
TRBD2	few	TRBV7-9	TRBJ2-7	CASSPAKGRGRYEQYF	TGTGCCAGCAGCCCGGCGAAGGGGCGCGGGAGGTACGAGCAGTACTTC
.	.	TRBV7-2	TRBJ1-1	CASSLGLGNTEAFF	TGTGCCAGCTCCTTGGGCCTCGGGAACACTGAAGCTTTCTTT
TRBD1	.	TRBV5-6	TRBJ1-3	CASSLFSTGASGNTIYF	TGTGCCAGCAGCTTGTTCAGTACAGGGGCGTCTGGAAACACCATATATTTT
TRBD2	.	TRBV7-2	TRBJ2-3	CASTSGTSTDTQYF	TGTGCCAGTACTAGCGGGACTAGCACAGATACGCAGTATTTT
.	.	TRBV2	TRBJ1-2	CASTQGDYGYTF	TGTGCCAGCACACAGGGAGACTATGGCTACACCTTC
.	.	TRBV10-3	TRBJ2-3	CAISLLASSTDTQYF	TGTGCCATCAGCCTGCTAGCGTCTAGCACAGATACGCAGTATTTT
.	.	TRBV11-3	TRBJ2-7	CASSLEGGASYEQYF	TGTGCCAGCAGCTTAGAAGGTGGGGCTTCCTACGAGCAGTACTTC
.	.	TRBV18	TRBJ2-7	CASSPQGQSRRGFRYEQYF	TGTGCCAGCTCACCACAAGGTCAATCCAGAAGGGGCTTTCGTTACGAGCAGTACTTC
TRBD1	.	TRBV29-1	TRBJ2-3	CSVETGGSDTQYF	TGCAGCGTTGAAACAGGGGGCTCGGATACGCAGTATTTT
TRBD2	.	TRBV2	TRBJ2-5	CASSERGRETQYF	TGTGCCAGCAGTGAACGCGGGAGAGAGACCCAGTACTTC
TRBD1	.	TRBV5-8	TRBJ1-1	CASSPTGQEAEAFF	TGTGCCAGCAGTCCGACGGGACAGGAGGCTGAAGCTTTCTTT
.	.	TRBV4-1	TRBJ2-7	CASSQASDEQYF	TGCGCCAGCAGCCAAGCCAGCGACGAGCAGTACTTC